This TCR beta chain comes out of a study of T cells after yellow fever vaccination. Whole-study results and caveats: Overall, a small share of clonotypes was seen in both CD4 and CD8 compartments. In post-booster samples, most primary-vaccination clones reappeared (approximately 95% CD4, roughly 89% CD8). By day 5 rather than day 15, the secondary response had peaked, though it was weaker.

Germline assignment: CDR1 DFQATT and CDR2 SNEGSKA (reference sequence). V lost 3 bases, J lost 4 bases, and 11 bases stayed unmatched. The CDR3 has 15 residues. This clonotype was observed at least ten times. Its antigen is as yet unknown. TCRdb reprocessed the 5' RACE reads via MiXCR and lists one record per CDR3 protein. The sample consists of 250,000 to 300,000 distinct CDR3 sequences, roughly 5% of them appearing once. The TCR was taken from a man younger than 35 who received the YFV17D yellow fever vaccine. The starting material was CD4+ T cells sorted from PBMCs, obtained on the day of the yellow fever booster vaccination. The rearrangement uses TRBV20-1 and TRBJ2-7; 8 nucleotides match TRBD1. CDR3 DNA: TGCAGTGCTAGTTATCCCGCAGGGGGCCTTTACGAGCAGTACGTC. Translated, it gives CSASYPAGGLYEQYV.